The 21 T cell receptor beta chains in this list originate from one sample, sequenced in a study of Ad26.COV2.S vaccination and SARS-CoV-2 variants. Some clones are missing from TCRdb's copy, which holds only in-frame ones; the method was immunoSEQ multiplex PCR. The repertoire holds about half a million clones, with 89% as singletons. The treatment here: roughly 20 received Ad26.COV2.S at low or high dose, single or two shots; about 5 received placebo; per-sample allocation not given. Specimens were obtained on day 63 following the first vaccine or placebo injection. The specimen was peripheral blood, collected in a trial of Ad26.COV2.S vaccine versus placebo. These receptors came from a person aged 18-60 years who received the Ad26.COV2.S COVID-19 vaccine or a placebo.

This chain links TRBV5-8 with TRBJ2-3; 8 bases map to TRBD2. Losses at the gene ends were 0 bases for V and 2 bases for J; bases not matched to a gene: 8. CDR3 length: 17 amino acids. The germline gives CDR1 SGHTS, CDR2 YDEGEE. The CDR3 loop is CASSLDQGAGVTDTQYF. The CDR3 DNA follows: TGTGCCAGCAGCTTGGACCAGGGAGCGGGGGTCACAGATACGCAGTATTTT.

The V gene is TRBV4-2, the J gene TRBJ1-2; D call uncertain. Trimming shortened V by 4 bases and J by 6 bases, and 18 bases separated the two germline ends. The CDR3 is 15 residues long. Germline V gene data show CDR1 as LGHNA and CDR2 as YNFKEQ. The CDR3 nucleotides read TGTGCCAGCAGCCCTCCCCCCCACGGTTACGATGGCTACACCTTC. Translation: CASSPPPHGYDGYTF.

V is TRBV30 and J is TRBJ2-3; D ambiguous. CDR1 and CDR2 from the germline V gene are GTSNPN and SVGIG (reference sequence). V was trimmed by 2 bases and J by 2 bases, leaving 8 bases between them. The CDR3 spans 13 residues. This CDR3 reads CAWSRPPTDTQYF. DNA of the CDR3: TGTGCCTGGAGTCGCCCCCCCACAGATACGCAGTATTTT. The full variable domain, rest sourced from reference TRBV30 and TRBJ2-3, is SQTIHQWPATLVQPVGSPLSLECTVEGTSNPNLYWYRQAAGRGLQLLFYSVGIGQISSEVPQNLSASRPQDRQFILSSKKLLLSDSGFYLCAWSRPPTDTQYFGPGTRLTVL.

Details on this clone: Different DNA sequences within this sample yield the same CDR3. The rearrangement uses TRBV7-9 and TRBJ1-2; no clear D. V was trimmed by 2 bases and J by 2 bases, leaving 6 bases between them. The germline gives CDR1 SEHNR, CDR2 FQNEAQ (reference sequence). There are 13 residues in the CDR3. CDR3 nucleotides: TGTGCCAGCAGCTTAAGCCCGAACTATGGCTACACCTTC. It translates to CASSLSPNYGYTF. Variable domain in full (rest from reference TRBV7-9 and TRBJ1-2): DTGVSQNPRHKITKRGQNVTFRCDPISEHNRLYWYRQTLGQGPEFLTYFQNEAQLEKSRLLSDRFSAERPKGSFSTLEIQRTEQGDSAMYLCASSLSPNYGYTFGSGTRLTVV.

CDR3 nucleotides: TGTGCCAGCAGATTGACAGGGGGCCTCGCTGAAGCTTTCTTT. This gives the protein CASRLTGGLAEAFF. The chain links TRBV2 to TRBJ1-1, with 10 bases lining up with TRBD1. Germline V lookup: CDR1 SNHLY, CDR2 FYNNEI. The V and J ends lost 6 bases and 6 bases, in that order; junction bases with no gene match: 7. The CDR3 spans 14 residues.

This chain links TRBV6-5 with TRBJ1-1, with D unresolved. Trimming took 6 bases from V and 1 from J, leaving 9 bases between them. In germline, CDR1 is MNHEY, CDR2 SVGAGI. The CDR3 totals 13 residues. CDR3 in DNA: TGTGCCAGCAGACCTGTTAGGAACACTGAAGCTTTCTTT. It translates to CASRPVRNTEAFF.

This chain joins TRBV19 and TRBJ1-6, with 11 positions matching TRBD1. The CDR3 is 17 amino acids. Germline V gene lookup returns CDR1 LNHDA and CDR2 SQIVND (reference sequence). The V segment lost 1 base and the J segment 10 bases; nucleotides outside the gene matches: 9. The CDR3 protein is CASSIARGQGEKSPLHF. DNA for the CDR3: TGTGCCAGTAGTATAGCCCGGGGACAGGGGGAGAAATCACCCCTCCACTTT.

The J gene is TRBJ1-5, the V gene TRBV6-1; D remains unclear. Trimming took off 4 bases at V and 2 bases at J, with 15 bases between the two ends. The CDR3 extends over 16 amino acids. Germline-derived CDR1 and CDR2 are MNHNS and SASEGT. The DNA for the CDR3 is TGTGCCAGCAGTGGATCAACGGGGTGGGGCAATCAGCCCCAGCATTTT. It codes for CASSGSTGWGNQPQHF.

The chain links TRBV7-9 to TRBJ2-5; 10 bases agree with TRBD2. The germline gives CDR1 SEHNR, CDR2 FQNEAQ (reference sequence). The CDR3 length is 15 residues. J lost 2 bases, V lost 5 bases, and 5 bases had no gene match. The CDR3, as DNA: TGTGCCAGCAGCGCCAGCGGGAGGGCACAAGAGACCCAGTACTTC. This encodes CASSASGRAQETQYF.

V gene TRBV7-8 combines with J gene TRBJ2-3; D perhaps matches TRBD1 (5 bases). The CDR3 contains 12 residues. Per the germline V gene, CDR1 is SGHVS and CDR2 is FQNEAQ. Deletions cut 1 base from V and 12 bases from J, with 11 bases between. CDR3 DNA: TGTGCCAGCAGCTTAGTGCCGACAGATCAGTATTTT. Protein: CASSLVPTDQYF.

This chain joins TRBV18 and TRBJ2-3, with D perhaps matching TRBD1 (5 bases). The CDR3 extends over 14 amino acids. Germline V gene data show CDR1 as KGHSH and CDR2 as LQKENI. Trimming stripped 4 bases from V and 0 bases from J, with 8 bases between. The CDR3 loop reads CASSRQGSTDTQYF. The DNA for the CDR3 is TGTGCCAGCTCACGCCAGGGAAGCACAGATACGCAGTATTTT. Full variable domain (missing parts from reference TRBV18 and TRBJ2-3): NAGVMQNPRHLVRRRGQEARLRCSPMKGHSHVYWYRQLPEEGLKFMVYLQKENIIDESGMPKERFSAEFPKEGPSILRIQQVVRGDSAAYFCASSRQGSTDTQYFGPGTRLTVL.

This chain connects TRBV30 to TRBJ1-2, with D possibly being TRBD1 (5 bases). CDR3 length: 14 amino acids. The V gene's germline CDR1 is GTSNPN and CDR2 SVGIG (reference sequence). Trimming took off 1 base at V and 4 bases at J, with 13 bases between the two ends. CDR3 residues: CAWSEQASTYGYTF. The CDR3 bases are TGTGCCTGGAGTGAACAGGCGAGTACCTATGGCTACACCTTC.

The V gene is TRBV6-5, the J gene TRBJ2-3; 7 bases are shared with TRBD2. The J segment lost 4 bases and the V segment lost 3 bases, leaving 1 base of the junction unmatched. The CDR3 runs 13 residues. CDR1 and CDR2 (germline): MNHEY, SVGAGI. The CDR3 region is CASSYRGADTQYF. The DNA of the CDR3 is TGTGCCAGCAGTTATCGGGGGGCAGATACGCAGTATTTT.

CDR3 loop: CASSRDDISNSPLHF. CDR3 sequence (DNA): TGTGCCAGCAGCCGGGACGACATCTCAAATTCACCCCTCCACTTT. The chain couples TRBV3-1 (or the pseudogene TRBV3-2) to TRBJ1-6, with D perhaps TRBD1 (5 bases). CDR1 is LGHDT, CDR2 YNNKEL, per germline (reference sequence). Trimming removed 4 bases from V and 7 bases from J, with 14 bases in between. This CDR3 is 15 amino acids long.

This clone was detected only a few times. The genes are TRBV7-9 and TRBJ1-1; D possibly corresponds to TRBD1 (6 bases). From germline, CDR1 is SEHNR and CDR2 FQNEAQ (reference sequence). V was trimmed by 10 bases and J by 1 base, leaving 13 bases between them. There are 13 residues in the CDR3. The CDR3 protein is CAITGQGNTEAFF. The CDR3 DNA follows: TGTGCCATAACAGGGCAGGGGAACACTGAAGCTTTCTTT.

V usage is TRBV15 and J usage is TRBJ1-2; 9 nucleotides line up with TRBD1. The CDR3 consists of 17 residues. Germline loops: CDR1 LNHNV, CDR2 YYDKDF (reference sequence). J was trimmed by 6 bases and V by 0 bases; bases with no gene match: 11. In DNA form, the CDR3 reads TGTGCCACCAGCAGAGATCTGTTGGGACAGGGTGTAAATGGCTACACCTTC. Amino acid sequence: CATSRDLLGQGVNGYTF.

This clone was counted once. The rearrangement joins TRBV4-3 to TRBJ1-5; weak D call: TRBD1 (5 bases). This CDR3 is 15 amino acids long. The ends were cut back, 0 bases at V and 7 bases at J, with 13 bases in the middle. Germline-derived CDR1 and CDR2 are LGHNA and YSLEER. CDR3 coding DNA: TGCGCCAGCAGCCAAGACAGGCAGGGAAGGCAGCCCCAGCATTTT. As protein: CASSQDRQGRQPQHF.

The rearrangement joins TRBV12-3 or TRBV12-4 to TRBJ1-1; D is perhaps TRBD1 (5 bases). The CDR3 is 13 residues long. Trimming took 3 bases from V and 1 from J, leaving 6 bases between them. Here the CDR3 DNA reads TGTGCCAGCAGTTTTCAGGGGAACACTGAAGCTTTCTTT. Encoded protein: CASSFQGNTEAFF.

CDR3 region: CASSPPTRNEKLFF. As DNA, the CDR3 is TGTGCCAGCTCACCACCAACAAGAAATGAAAAACTGTTTTTT. The chain uses TRBV18 and TRBJ1-4, with D unresolved. The CDR3 is 14 amino acids. Germline V lookup: CDR1 KGHSH, CDR2 LQKENI. The V end was cut by 0 bases, the J end by 5 bases, with 7 bases between.

The chain combines TRBV13 with TRBJ2-1; D is perhaps TRBD2 (6 bases). The CDR3 sequence is 16 residues long. Trimming cost V 2 bases and J 8 bases, with 19 bases left between them. Germline CDR1 and CDR2: PRHDT and FYEKMQ (reference sequence). Written as DNA, the CDR3 is TGTGCCAGCAGCTTAACGGTAGGGGAGGCTAACTATGAGCAGTTCTTC. It codes for CASSLTVGEANYEQFF.

Only one count was recorded for this clone. The same CDR3 can be traced to other DNA sequences in this sample. The gene calls are TRBV28 and TRBJ2-7, with no clear D. The CDR3 totals 10 residues. Germline CDR1 and CDR2: MDHEN and SYDVKM. V was clipped by 5 bases and J by 4 bases, with 3 bases between them. CDR3 loop: CASSLYEQYF. CDR3 sequence (DNA): TGTGCCAGCAGTCTGTACGAGCAGTACTTC. Combining the CDR3 with reference TRBV28 and TRBJ2-7 gives the whole variable domain DVKVTQSSRYLVKRTGEKVFLECVQDMDHENMFWYRQDPGLGLRLIYFSYDVKMKEKGDIPEGYSVSREKKERFSLILESASTNQTSMYLCASSLYEQYFGPGTRLTVT.